What follows describes a single TCR beta chain. This entry is derived from a study of blood T cell repertoires in COVID-19. Overall study context: Material from acute and convalescent COVID-19 was sourced from the United States, Italy and Spain. PBMCs, B-cell-depleted T cells, or T cells were the source of the cDNA or gDNA that made up the material.

V was trimmed by 4 bases and J by 2 bases, leaving 10 bases between them. The V gene's germline CDR1 is SGHRS and CDR2 YFSETQ. The CDR3 is 14 amino acids. In the original processing: Quantification of nucleated cells was approximated via reference gene primer amplification. The assay was immunoSEQ multiplex PCR, and TCRdb's table has in-frame clones only and misses some. That table supplies the V and J calls and clone size; D and trimming were determined from the DNA. The data hold roughly 300,000 clones, with approximately 87% observed a single time. The sample was peripheral blood. The receptor was derived from a woman between 45 and 65 years old who had recovered from COVID-19. The chain carries TRBV5-1 and TRBJ1-3, with a possible D match to TRBD1 (6 bases). Here the CDR3 DNA reads TGCGCCAGCAGCGCACAGGGACCTGGAAACACCATATATTTT. This sequence encodes CASSAQGPGNTIYF.